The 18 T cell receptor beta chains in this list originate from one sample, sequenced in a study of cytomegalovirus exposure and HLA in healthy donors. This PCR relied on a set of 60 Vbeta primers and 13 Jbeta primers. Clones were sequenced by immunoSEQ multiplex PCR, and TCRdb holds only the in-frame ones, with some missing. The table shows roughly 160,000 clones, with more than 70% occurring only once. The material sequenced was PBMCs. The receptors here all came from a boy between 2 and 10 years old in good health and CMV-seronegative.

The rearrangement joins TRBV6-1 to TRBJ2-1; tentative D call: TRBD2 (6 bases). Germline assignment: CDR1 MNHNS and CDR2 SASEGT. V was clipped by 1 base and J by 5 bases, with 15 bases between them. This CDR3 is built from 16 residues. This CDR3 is CASSEVGGLANNEQFF. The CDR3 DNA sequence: TGTGCCAGCAGTGAAGTCGGGGGTCTAGCTAACAATGAGCAGTTCTTC.

Written as DNA, the CDR3 is TGTGCCAGCAGCCCCGCCCGGTGGGGAGCTAGCGGGAGATCGGAGACCCAGTACTTC. Protein: CASSPARWGASGRSETQYF. The J gene is TRBJ2-5, the V gene TRBV7-9; the match to TRBD2 covers 10 bases. The CDR3 totals 19 residues. Germline trimming cut 5 bases from V and 5 bases from J; bases unmatched to any gene: 20. CDR1 is SEHNR, CDR2 FQNEAQ, per germline (reference sequence).

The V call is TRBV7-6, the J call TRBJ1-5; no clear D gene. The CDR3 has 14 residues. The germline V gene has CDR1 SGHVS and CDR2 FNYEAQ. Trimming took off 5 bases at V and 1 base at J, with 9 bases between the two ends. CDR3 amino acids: CASSHAGSNQPQHF. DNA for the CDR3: TGTGCCAGCAGCCATGCCGGGAGCAATCAGCCCCAGCATTTT.

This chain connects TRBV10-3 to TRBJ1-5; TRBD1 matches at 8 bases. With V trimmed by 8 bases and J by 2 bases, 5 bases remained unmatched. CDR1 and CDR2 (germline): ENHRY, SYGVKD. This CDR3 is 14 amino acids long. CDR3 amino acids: CAIGGQVGNQPQHF. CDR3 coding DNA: TGTGCCATCGGGGGACAGGTCGGCAATCAGCCCCAGCATTTT.

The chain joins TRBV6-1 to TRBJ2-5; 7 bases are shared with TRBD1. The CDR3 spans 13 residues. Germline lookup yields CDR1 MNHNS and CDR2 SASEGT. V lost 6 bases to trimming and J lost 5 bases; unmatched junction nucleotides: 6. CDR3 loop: CASRIQGSETQYF. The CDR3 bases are TGTGCCAGCAGAATACAGGGGTCGGAGACCCAGTACTTC.

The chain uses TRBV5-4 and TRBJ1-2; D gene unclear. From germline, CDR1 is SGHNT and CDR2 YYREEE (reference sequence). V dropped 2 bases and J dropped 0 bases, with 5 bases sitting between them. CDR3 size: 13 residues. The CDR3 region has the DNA TGTGCCAGCAGCTTAACAGCTAACTATGGCTACACCTTC. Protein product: CASSLTANYGYTF.

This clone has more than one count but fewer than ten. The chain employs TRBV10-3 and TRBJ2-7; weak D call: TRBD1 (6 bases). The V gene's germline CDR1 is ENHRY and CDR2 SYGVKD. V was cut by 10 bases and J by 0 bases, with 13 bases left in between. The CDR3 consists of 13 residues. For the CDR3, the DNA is TGTGCCACCTTGGACAGAACCTCCTACGAGCAGTACTTC. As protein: CATLDRTSYEQYF.

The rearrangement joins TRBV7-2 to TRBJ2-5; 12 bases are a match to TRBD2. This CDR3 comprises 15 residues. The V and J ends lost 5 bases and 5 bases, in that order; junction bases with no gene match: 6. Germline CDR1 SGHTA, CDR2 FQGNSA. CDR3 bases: TGTGCCAGCAGCCTGACTAGCGGGAGTGGGGAGACCCAGTACTTC. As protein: CASSLTSGSGETQYF.

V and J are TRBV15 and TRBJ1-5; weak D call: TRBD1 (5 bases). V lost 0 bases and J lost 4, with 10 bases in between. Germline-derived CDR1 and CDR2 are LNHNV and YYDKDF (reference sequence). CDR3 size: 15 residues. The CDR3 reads CATSRDPGRNQPQHF. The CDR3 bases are TGTGCCACCAGCAGAGACCCAGGGAGGAATCAGCCCCAGCATTTT.

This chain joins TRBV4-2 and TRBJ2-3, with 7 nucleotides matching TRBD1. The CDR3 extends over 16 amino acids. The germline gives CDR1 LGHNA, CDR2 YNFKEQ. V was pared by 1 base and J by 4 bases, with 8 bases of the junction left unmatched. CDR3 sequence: CASSQGGLQGADTQYF. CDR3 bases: TGTGCCAGCAGCCAAGGGGGTCTCCAGGGGGCAGATACGCAGTATTTT.

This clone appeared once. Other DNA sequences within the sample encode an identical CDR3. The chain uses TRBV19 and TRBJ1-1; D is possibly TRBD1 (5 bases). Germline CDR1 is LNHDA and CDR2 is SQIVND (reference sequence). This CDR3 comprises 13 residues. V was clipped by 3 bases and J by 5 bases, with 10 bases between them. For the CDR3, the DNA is TGTGCCAGTAGTATGGGGGGAGGTACTGAAGCTTTCTTT. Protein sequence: CASSMGGGTEAFF.

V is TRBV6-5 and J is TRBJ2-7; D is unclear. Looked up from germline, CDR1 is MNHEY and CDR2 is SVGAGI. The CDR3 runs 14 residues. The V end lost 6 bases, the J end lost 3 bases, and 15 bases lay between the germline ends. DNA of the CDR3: TGTGCCAGCAGCCCCGCACGGAGAATCTACGAGCAGTACTTC. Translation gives CASSPARRIYEQYF.

The CDR3, as DNA: TGTGCCAGCAGTTTGAATTCTCCGAGCGAAAAACTGTTTTTT. This sequence encodes CASSLNSPSEKLFF. The chain recombines TRBV27 with TRBJ1-4; D unresolved. This CDR3 spans 14 amino acids. The V and J ends lost 3 bases and 8 bases respectively, with 13 bases between them. Germline loops: CDR1 MNHEY, CDR2 SMNVEV (reference sequence).

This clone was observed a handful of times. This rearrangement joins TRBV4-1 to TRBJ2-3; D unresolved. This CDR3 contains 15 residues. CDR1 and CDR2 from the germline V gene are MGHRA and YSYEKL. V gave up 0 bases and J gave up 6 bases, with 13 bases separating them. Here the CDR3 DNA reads TGCGCCAGCAGCCAAGAACCCGCGGCTTTCGATACGCAGTATTTT. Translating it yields CASSQEPAAFDTQYF.

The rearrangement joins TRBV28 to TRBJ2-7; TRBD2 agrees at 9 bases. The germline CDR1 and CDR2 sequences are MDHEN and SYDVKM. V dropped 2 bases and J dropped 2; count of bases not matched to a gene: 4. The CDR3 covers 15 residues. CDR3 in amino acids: CASSLASGAPYEQYF. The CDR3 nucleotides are TGTGCCAGCAGTTTAGCTAGCGGGGCACCCTACGAGCAGTACTTC.

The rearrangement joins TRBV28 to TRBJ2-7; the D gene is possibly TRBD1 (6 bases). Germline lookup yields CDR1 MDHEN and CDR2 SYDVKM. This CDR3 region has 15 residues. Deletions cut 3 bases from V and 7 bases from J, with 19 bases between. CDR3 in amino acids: CASSFPFRLRGEQYF. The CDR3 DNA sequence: TGTGCCAGCAGTTTCCCTTTTAGACTCAGGGGAGAGCAGTACTTC.

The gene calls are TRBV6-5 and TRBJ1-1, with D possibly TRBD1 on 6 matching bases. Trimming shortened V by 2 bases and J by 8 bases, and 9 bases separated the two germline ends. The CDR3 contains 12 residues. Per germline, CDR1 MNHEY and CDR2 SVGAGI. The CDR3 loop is CASSYGGGEAFF. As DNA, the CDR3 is TGTGCCAGCAGTTACGGGGGCGGGGAAGCTTTCTTT.

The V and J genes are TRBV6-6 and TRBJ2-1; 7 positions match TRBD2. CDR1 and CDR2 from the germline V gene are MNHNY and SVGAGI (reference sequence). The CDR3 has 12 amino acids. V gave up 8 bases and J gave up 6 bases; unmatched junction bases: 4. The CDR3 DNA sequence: TGTGCCAGCGGTAGGACTAGCAATGAGCAGTTCTTC. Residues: CASGRTSNEQFF.